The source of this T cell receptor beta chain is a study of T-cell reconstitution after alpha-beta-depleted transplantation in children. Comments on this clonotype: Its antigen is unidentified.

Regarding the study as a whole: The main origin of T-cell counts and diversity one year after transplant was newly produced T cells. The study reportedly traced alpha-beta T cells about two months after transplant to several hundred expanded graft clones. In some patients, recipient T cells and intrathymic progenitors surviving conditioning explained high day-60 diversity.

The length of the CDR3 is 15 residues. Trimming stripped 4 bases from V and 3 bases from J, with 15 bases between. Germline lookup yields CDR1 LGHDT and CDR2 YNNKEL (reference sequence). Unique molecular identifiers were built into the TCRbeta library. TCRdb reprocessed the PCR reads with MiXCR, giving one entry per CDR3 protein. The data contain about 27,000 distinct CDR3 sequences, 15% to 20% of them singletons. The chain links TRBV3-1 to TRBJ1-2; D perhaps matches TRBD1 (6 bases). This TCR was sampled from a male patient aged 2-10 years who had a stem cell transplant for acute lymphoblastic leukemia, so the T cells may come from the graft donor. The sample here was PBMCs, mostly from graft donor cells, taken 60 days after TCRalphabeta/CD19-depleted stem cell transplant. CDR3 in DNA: TGTGCCAGCAGCCCACTTGGGGGCGACTACTATGGCTACACCTTC. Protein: CASSPLGGDYYGYTF.